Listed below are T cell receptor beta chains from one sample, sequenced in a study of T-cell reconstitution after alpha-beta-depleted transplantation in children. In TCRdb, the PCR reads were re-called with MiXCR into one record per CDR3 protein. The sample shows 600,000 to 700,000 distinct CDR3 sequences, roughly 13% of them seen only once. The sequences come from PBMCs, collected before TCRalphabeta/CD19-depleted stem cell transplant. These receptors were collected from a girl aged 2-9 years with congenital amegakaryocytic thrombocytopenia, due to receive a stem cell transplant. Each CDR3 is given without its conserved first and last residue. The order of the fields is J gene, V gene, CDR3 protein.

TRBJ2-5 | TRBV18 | ASSLAGVAETQY
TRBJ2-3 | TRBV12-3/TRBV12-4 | ASHSTDTQY
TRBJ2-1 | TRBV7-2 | ASSLALTSGINL
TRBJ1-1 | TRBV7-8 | ASSLLPARNGGRAF
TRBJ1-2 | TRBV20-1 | SARVPPGQANYGYT
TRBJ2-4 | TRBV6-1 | ASSEQANIQY
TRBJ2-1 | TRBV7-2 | ASSLRILGGEQF
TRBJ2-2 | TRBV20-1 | SAKETVYGELF
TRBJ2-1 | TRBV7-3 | ASSSNLAGREQF
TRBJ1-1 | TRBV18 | ASSPEGQGGTEAF
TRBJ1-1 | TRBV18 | ASSQGQGNTEAF
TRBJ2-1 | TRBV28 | ASSPVRQASSYNEQF
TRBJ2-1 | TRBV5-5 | ASSLKWTGTSGSAEQF
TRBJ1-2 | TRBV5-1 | ASSLPGQGSYGYT